This T cell receptor beta chain was sequenced for a study of OX40 agonist ivuxolimab in advanced cancers. Study results and caveats: The authors did not determine the antigen specificity of the expanded peripheral T cells.

The assay was immunoSEQ multiplex PCR, and TCRdb's table has in-frame clones only and misses some. The sample lists 70,000 to 85,000 clones, around four fifths occurring once. On this clone: Its antigen is currently unknown.

Per the germline V gene, CDR1 is SGHRS and CDR2 is YFSETQ. V gave up 0 bases and J gave up 12 bases, with 19 bases separating them. The CDR3 spans 15 residues. Sample: CD4+ or CD8+ T cells sorted from blood, taken in a trial of the OX40 agonist ivuxolimab. The sequence was obtained from an adult with an advanced solid tumor such as melanoma, head and neck, liver or kidney cancer. The V gene is TRBV5-1, the J gene TRBJ2-1; D is perhaps TRBD2 (5 bases). The CDR3 nucleotides are TGCGCCAGCAGCTTGGATCTCCGATTAGCGTCGGGGCAGTTCTTC. As protein: CASSLDLRLASGQFF.